This TCR beta chain was sequenced during a study of beta chain features in type 1 diabetes. Regarding the study as a whole: Across all four CD4+ subsets, people with type 1 diabetes showed modestly shorter TCRB CDR3s. Equally in patients and controls, shorter templates might have been favored by PCR.

Reverse transcription of all isolated RNA meant that expressed TCRB transcripts were sequenced. Sequencing was performed with immunoSEQ multiplex PCR; in TCRdb, only in-frame clones are kept and a portion is missing. Altogether roughly 450,000 clones are present, approximately 10% being singletons, with the ten largest covering 0.04% to 0.05%. Per donor, one heparinised blood draw averaged roughly 120 mL. In regard to this clone: The antigen is not known.

The CDR3 is made up of 14 amino acids. V lost 3 bases to trimming and J lost 4 bases, with 10 bases between them. The germline CDR1 and CDR2 sequences are ENHRY and SYGVKD. Input material: naive CD4+ T cells from blood. The TCR originated in a young woman in good health. V and J are TRBV10-3 and TRBJ2-1; D perhaps matches TRBD2 (6 bases). The CDR3 is CAISEGDFYNEQFF. The CDR3 nucleotides are TGTGCCATCAGTGAAGGGGACTTTTACAATGAGCAGTTCTTC.